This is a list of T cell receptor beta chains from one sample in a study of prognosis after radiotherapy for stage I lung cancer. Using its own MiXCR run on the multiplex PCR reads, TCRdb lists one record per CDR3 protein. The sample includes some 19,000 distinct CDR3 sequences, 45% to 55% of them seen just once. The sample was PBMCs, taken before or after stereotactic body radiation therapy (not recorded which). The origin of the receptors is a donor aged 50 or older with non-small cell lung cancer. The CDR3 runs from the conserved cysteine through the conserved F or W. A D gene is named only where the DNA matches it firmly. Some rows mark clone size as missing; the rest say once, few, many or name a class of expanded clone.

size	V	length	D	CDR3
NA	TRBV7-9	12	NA	CAGGRVNTEAFF
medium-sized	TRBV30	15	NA	CAWSLSGGGTYGYTF
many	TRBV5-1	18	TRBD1	CASSLGSGGYSGANVLTF
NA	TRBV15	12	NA	CATSRDQQKAFF
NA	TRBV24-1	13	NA	CATSDFTVNEQFF
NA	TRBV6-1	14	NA	CASTSAVDNRELFF
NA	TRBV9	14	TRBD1	CASSVGTVPYGYTF
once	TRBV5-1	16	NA	CASITNTGLRGNEQFF
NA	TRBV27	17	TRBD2	CASSLSGRARWNNEQFF
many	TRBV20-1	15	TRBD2	CSARAPSGSSYEQYF
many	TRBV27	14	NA	CASSPFHRNQPQHF
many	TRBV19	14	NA	CASSIDQGLNEQFF
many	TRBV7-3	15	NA	CASSPPDSPHNEQFF
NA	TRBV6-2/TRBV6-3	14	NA	CASRPDRISYEQYF
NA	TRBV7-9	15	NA	CASSPTGGALNEQFF